This passage covers 32 T cell receptor beta chains from one sample sequenced in a study of OX40 agonist ivuxolimab in advanced cancers. Receptor libraries were prepared by the immunoSEQ multiplex PCR assay. Drawn from immuneACCESS, this table holds only the in-frame rearrangements with V and J called that TCRdb kept. Clones are partly lost; checked studies trace under half to an unresolved V gene and leave the rest unexplained. For this sample there are 87,000 or so clones; around 87% appear just once. The ten largest clones take up around 1.5% of the sample. The sample here was CD4+ or CD8+ T cells sorted from blood, taken in a trial of the OX40 agonist ivuxolimab. These receptors were taken from an adult with an advanced solid tumor such as melanoma, head and neck, liver or kidney cancer.

V is TRBV6-1 and J is TRBJ2-5; D gene ambiguous. The CDR3 loop spans 13 amino acids. V lost 1 base and J 6 bases, leaving 9 bases between the germline ends. From germline, CDR1 is MNHNS and CDR2 SASEGT. The CDR3 protein is CASSEVERQTQYF. In DNA, the CDR3 is TGTGCCAGCAGTGAAGTTGAGCGACAGACCCAGTACTTC.

The chain recombines TRBV14 with TRBJ2-3; D may be TRBD1 or TRBD2 (5 bases each). Trimming took 1 base from V and 7 from J, leaving 15 bases between them. Germline-derived CDR1 and CDR2 are SGHDN and FVKESK. The CDR3 is made up of 15 amino acids. DNA of the CDR3: TGTGCCAGCAGCCAAGGAGGGACGCCGCTTCATACGCAGTATTTT. Residues: CASSQGGTPLHTQYF.

This chain links TRBV10-3 with TRBJ2-1, with TRBD2 identical over 11 bases. Germline V gives CDR1 ENHRY, CDR2 SYGVKD. This CDR3 has 20 amino acids. V lost 0 bases to trimming and J lost 5 bases; unmatched junction nucleotides: 15. CDR3 in DNA: TGTGCCATCAGTGAGTCGGGGGGGAGTAGCGGGAGGGCCAAGGACAATGAGCAGTTCTTC. Residues: CAISESGGSSGRAKDNEQFF.

V is TRBV18 and J is TRBJ2-7; 7 nucleotides line up with TRBD1. Germline trimming cut 3 bases from V and 3 bases from J; bases unmatched to any gene: 5. The CDR3 length is 14 residues. CDR1 and CDR2 (germline): KGHSH, LQKENI. CDR3 amino acids: CASSPSGTDYEQYF. The CDR3 DNA follows: TGTGCCAGCTCACCTTCCGGGACAGACTACGAGCAGTACTTC.

J is TRBJ1-3 and V is TRBV18; unclear D gene. The CDR3 contains 15 residues. Between the trimmed V and J ends, which lost 2 bases and 2 bases, there was a span of 10 bases. Germline assignment: CDR1 KGHSH and CDR2 LQKENI. This CDR3 reads CASSPYGNAGNTIYF. The CDR3 bases are TGTGCCAGCTCACCATACGGGAACGCTGGAAACACCATATATTTT.

This clone was counted once. V and J are TRBV7-2 and TRBJ1-3; TRBD1 might be the D (6 bases). The CDR3 covers 15 residues. Trimming took off 5 bases at V and 5 bases at J, with 16 bases between the two ends. Germline CDR1 is SGHTA and CDR2 is FQGNSA. The chain's CDR3 is CASSPSTGLRNTIYF. The CDR3 DNA is TGTGCCAGCAGCCCCTCGACAGGATTGAGAAACACCATATATTTT. Full variable domain (missing parts from reference TRBV7-2 and TRBJ1-3): GAGVSQSPSNKVTEKGKDVELRCDPISGHTALYWYRQSLGQGLEFLIYFQGNSAPDKSGLPSDRFSAERTGGSVSTLTIQRTQQEDSAVYLCASSPSTGLRNTIYFGEGSWLTVV.

The genes are TRBV25-1 and TRBJ1-2; the match to TRBD1 covers 7 bases. CDR3 length: 13 residues. The V gene end was trimmed by 3 bases and the J gene end by 5 bases; junction bases not matched to a gene: 3. The germline gives CDR1 MGHDK, CDR2 SYGVNS. CDR3 coding DNA: TGTGCCAGCAGTGATTCGGGACAGTATGGCTACACCTTC. This gives the protein CASSDSGQYGYTF.

V and J are TRBV5-4 and TRBJ2-4; 10 bases map to TRBD1. The CDR3 covers 15 residues. CDR1 is SGHNT, CDR2 YYREEE, per germline (reference sequence). J was trimmed by 8 bases and V by 0 bases; bases with no gene match: 5. DNA of the CDR3: TGTGCCAGCAGCTTGGGTAGGGACAGGGGACACATTCAGTACTTC. It yields the protein CASSLGRDRGHIQYF.

This rearrangement joins TRBV11-3 to TRBJ2-1; the match to TRBD2 covers 8 bases. This CDR3 has 15 residues. The V and J ends lost 0 bases and 5 bases, in that order; junction bases with no gene match: 3. Germline values: CDR1 SGHNT, CDR2 YENEEA. The CDR3 spells CASSLDGGADNEQFF. The DNA of the CDR3 is TGTGCCAGCAGCTTAGACGGGGGGGCTGACAATGAGCAGTTCTTC. Filled out from reference TRBV11-3 and TRBJ2-1, the complete variable domain reads EAGVVQSPRYKIIEKKQPVAFWCNPISGHNTLYWYLQNLGQGPELLIRYENEEAVDDSQLPKDRFSAERLKGVDSTLKIQPAELGDSAVYLCASSLDGGADNEQFFGPGTRLTVL.

The V gene is TRBV9, the J gene TRBJ2-3; the D gene is possibly TRBD1 (5 bases). Germline-derived CDR1 and CDR2 are SGDLS and YYNGEE. V gave up 0 bases and J gave up 4 bases, with 15 bases separating them. This CDR3 region has 16 residues. CDR3 coding DNA: TGTGCCAGCAGCGTAGGTGCAGGGCGGACGGCAGATACGCAGTATTTT. It specifies CASSVGAGRTADTQYF.

The count of this clone is one. This rearrangement joins TRBV9 to TRBJ1-1; tentative D call: TRBD1 (6 bases). There are 15 residues in the CDR3. V lost 0 bases and J lost 0, with 9 bases in between. Germline V gene data show CDR1 as SGDLS and CDR2 as YYNGEE. The CDR3 loop reads CASSVGQALNTEAFF. The CDR3 region has the DNA TGTGCCAGCAGCGTAGGACAGGCTTTGAACACTGAAGCTTTCTTT.

The V and J genes are TRBV19 and TRBJ1-2, with D uncertain. V lost 3 bases, J lost 5 bases, and 16 bases lay in between. Germline lookup yields CDR1 LNHDA and CDR2 SQIVND (reference sequence). This CDR3 has 15 residues. CDR3 in amino acids: CASSMHTGEQYGYTF. The CDR3 DNA reads TGTGCCAGTAGTATGCATACCGGAGAGCAATATGGCTACACCTTC.

This clone was seen more than once but under ten times. The V call is TRBV6-4, the J call TRBJ1-1, with D unresolved. Germline V CDR1 and CDR2: MRHNA, SNTAGT. The germline V and J ends were trimmed by 5 bases and 4 bases, with 14 bases remaining between them. The CDR3 sequence is 14 residues long. This CDR3 reads CASSLEVEGTEAFF. The CDR3 DNA reads TGTGCCAGCAGTTTGGAGGTGGAGGGCACTGAAGCTTTCTTT.

The J gene is TRBJ2-7, the V gene TRBV5-1, with D possibly TRBD2 on 7 matching bases. The germline V gene encodes CDR1 SGHRS and CDR2 YFSETQ. V was trimmed by 4 bases and J by 4 bases, leaving 18 bases between them. This CDR3 has 15 amino acids. CDR3 coding DNA: TGCGCCAGCAGCGCTCGGGACGGGGGGACATACGAGCAGTACTTC. This translates into CASSARDGGTYEQYF.

This rearrangement joins TRBV4-1 to TRBJ1-3, with TRBD1 as a possible D gene (6 bases). CDR1 and CDR2 (germline): MGHRA, YSYEKL. This CDR3 has 16 amino acids. V lost 1 base to trimming and J lost 0 bases, with 10 bases between them. The DNA for the CDR3 is TGCGCCAGCAGCCAAGTTGGAGGGGGCTCTGGAAACACCATATATTTT. Protein: CASSQVGGGSGNTIYF.

The chain uses TRBV5-4 and TRBJ2-3; 14 bases match TRBD2. J lost 11 bases, V lost 4 bases, and 6 bases had no gene match. CDR3 length: 14 residues. The V gene's germline CDR1 is SGHNT and CDR2 YYREEE (reference sequence). The CDR3 is CASSTGTSGGLQYF. The CDR3 region has the DNA TGTGCCAGCAGCACGGGGACTAGCGGGGGACTGCAGTATTTT.

V and J are TRBV9 and TRBJ1-3; 8 bases are shared with TRBD1. Germline CDR1 is SGDLS and CDR2 is YYNGEE. The CDR3 length is 18 residues. The J segment lost 0 bases and the V segment lost 0 bases, leaving 8 bases of the junction unmatched. The CDR3, as DNA: TGTGCCAGCAGCGTAGGTGCAGGGGGCCCTCTCTCTGGAAACACCATATATTTT. Its protein is CASSVGAGGPLSGNTIYF.

The gene calls are TRBV27 and TRBJ1-5; D perhaps matches TRBD1 (6 bases). The CDR3 has 14 amino acids. V was pared by 3 bases and J by 6 bases, with 12 bases between. Germline CDR1 MNHEY, CDR2 SMNVEV (reference sequence). The CDR3 spells CASSFLGGGQPQHF. CDR3 nucleotides: TGTGCCAGCAGTTTTCTGGGGGGCGGTCAGCCCCAGCATTTT.

This chain uses TRBV6-1 with TRBJ2-1, with TRBD2 matching 13 bases. After removal of 5 bases from V and 7 bases from J, the junction contained 5 bases not matched to a gene. CDR3 length: 15 amino acids. Germline V gene data show CDR1 as MNHNS and CDR2 as SASEGT. The CDR3: CASSPLAGGGNEQFF. CDR3 nucleotides: TGTGCCAGCAGTCCACTAGCGGGAGGGGGTAATGAGCAGTTCTTC.

This clone appeared a few times. V is TRBV18 and J is TRBJ2-2, with 8 bases fitting TRBD1. CDR1 and CDR2 (germline): KGHSH, LQKENI. J was trimmed by 1 base and V by 5 bases; bases with no gene match: 3. The CDR3 loop spans 15 amino acids. CDR3 in DNA: TGTGCCAGCTCAGTCGGGACAGGGAACACCGGGGAGCTGTTTTTT. Its protein product is CASSVGTGNTGELFF.

This clone is a singleton in its sample. The chain recombines TRBV10-1 with TRBJ2-7; D possibly corresponds to TRBD1 (6 bases). The CDR3 is 18 residues long. Germline values: CDR1 WNHNN, CDR2 SYGVQD (reference sequence). Trimming left V 5 bases short and J 7 bases short, with 30 bases between. The CDR3 protein is CASSHGPLYSDSSREQYF. CDR3 nucleotide sequence: TGCGCCAGCAGTCACGGGCCCCTATACTCGGACAGCTCAAGGGAGCAGTACTTC.

At least ten counts were recorded for this clone. The V and J genes are TRBV18 and TRBJ1-2; a possible D gene is TRBD1 (6 bases). Looked up from germline, CDR1 is KGHSH and CDR2 is LQKENI. The CDR3 runs 14 residues. V was trimmed by 3 bases and J by 8 bases, leaving 16 bases between them. CDR3 sequence (DNA): TGTGCCAGCTCACCCCAGGCAGGGGAGGAGGGCTACACCTTC. It encodes CASSPQAGEEGYTF.

The chain uses TRBV27 and TRBJ2-5; 11 bases line up with TRBD2. The V gene end was trimmed by 7 bases and the J gene end by 5 bases; junction bases not matched to a gene: 9. CDR1 and CDR2 (germline): MNHEY, SMNVEV (reference sequence). There are 15 residues in the CDR3. The CDR3 here is CASIRLAGRSETQYF. DNA of the CDR3: TGTGCCAGCATTAGACTAGCGGGGAGGAGTGAGACCCAGTACTTC.

This clone was detected only a few times. The sample contains more than one DNA sequence encoding this CDR3. The chain links TRBV30 to TRBJ2-3; D gene unclear. The CDR3 has 11 amino acids. CDR1 GTSNPN and CDR2 SVGIG come from the germline V gene (reference sequence). Between the trimmed V and J ends, which lost 0 bases and 6 bases, there was a span of 4 bases. This CDR3 reads CAWSVGDTQYF. In DNA, the CDR3 is TGTGCCTGGAGTGTAGGGGATACGCAGTATTTT.

CDR3 DNA sequence: TGTGCCAGCAGCTTGGATGCGGGGGGCAGGACAGATACGCAGTATTTT. Translating it yields CASSLDAGGRTDTQYF. The gene calls are TRBV5-4 and TRBJ2-3; the match to TRBD2 covers 8 bases. With 0 bases clipped from V and 3 bases from J, the junction kept 6 bases outside the gene matches. There are 16 residues in the CDR3. Germline V CDR1 and CDR2: SGHNT, YYREEE (reference sequence).

V and J are TRBV5-6 and TRBJ2-1, with 10 bases aligning to TRBD2. This CDR3 comprises 15 residues. J was trimmed by 8 bases and V by 1 base; bases with no gene match: 6. Germline V gene data show CDR1 as SGHDT and CDR2 as YYEEEE. CDR3 sequence: CASSLYSGRRDEQFF. CDR3 in DNA: TGTGCCAGCAGCTTGTATAGCGGGAGGCGGGATGAGCAGTTCTTC. Looking up the rest from reference TRBV5-6 and TRBJ2-1 gives the full variable domain: DAGVTQSPTHLIKTRGQQVTLRCSPKSGHDTVSWYQQALGQGPQFIFQYYEEEERQRGNFPDRFSGHQFPNYSSELNVNALLLGDSALYLCASSLYSGRRDEQFFGPGTRLTVL.

This rearrangement joins TRBV10-3 to TRBJ2-7; TRBD2 aligns across 7 bases. This CDR3 contains 14 residues. The germline V gene encodes CDR1 ENHRY and CDR2 SYGVKD. Unmatched junction bases numbered 6, after V lost 4 bases and J lost 3 bases. CDR3 in DNA: TGTGCCATCAGTGGGGAGGGGCACCGCTACGAGCAGTACTTC. It yields the protein CAISGEGHRYEQYF.

The chain recombines TRBV20-1 with TRBJ1-2; TRBD1 might be the D (5 bases). CDR3 length: 11 residues. V lost 3 bases and J 8 bases, leaving 10 bases between the germline ends. Germline lookup yields CDR1 DFQATT and CDR2 SNEGSKA (reference sequence). DNA for the CDR3: TGCAGTGCTAGGCTGGGGGGAGGCTACACCTTC. It encodes CSARLGGGYTF.

This clone was picked up one time. The genes are TRBV6-1 and TRBJ2-5; 9 bases are a match to TRBD1. The CDR3 is made up of 16 amino acids. The germline V gene encodes CDR1 MNHNS and CDR2 SASEGT. Trimming cost V 4 bases and J 1 base; bases outside gene matches: 7. In nucleotides, the CDR3 is TGTGCCAGCAGTGGGCCGGGACAGGGCTTCCAAGAGACCCAGTACTTC. It codes for CASSGPGQGFQETQYF.

This chain links TRBV7-2 with TRBJ2-1; 9 bases match TRBD1. The germline CDR1 and CDR2 sequences are SGHTA and FQGNSA. The CDR3 runs 14 residues. With V trimmed by 0 bases and J by 9 bases, 3 bases remained unmatched. The CDR3 DNA sequence: TGTGCCAGCAGCTTAGCCGGACAGGGGAGTGAGCAGTTCTTC. Translation: CASSLAGQGSEQFF.

The genes are TRBV29-1 and TRBJ2-3; unclear D gene. Deletions cut 5 bases from V and 0 bases from J, with 9 bases between. This CDR3 contains 13 residues. The V gene's germline CDR1 is SQVTM and CDR2 ANQGSEA. The CDR3 sequence is CSVRNPSTDTQYF. As DNA, the CDR3 is TGCAGCGTTCGGAACCCTAGCACAGATACGCAGTATTTT.

This clone appeared a single time. The J gene is TRBJ1-2, the V gene TRBV5-6, with TRBD1 matching 7 bases. V lost 3 bases and J lost 0; bases outside the gene matches: 8. In germline, CDR1 is SGHDT, CDR2 YYEEEE. The CDR3 consists of 16 residues. For the CDR3, the DNA is TGTGCCAGCAGCTATTTAGACAGGGCCACTAACTATGGCTACACCTTC. It encodes CASSYLDRATNYGYTF.